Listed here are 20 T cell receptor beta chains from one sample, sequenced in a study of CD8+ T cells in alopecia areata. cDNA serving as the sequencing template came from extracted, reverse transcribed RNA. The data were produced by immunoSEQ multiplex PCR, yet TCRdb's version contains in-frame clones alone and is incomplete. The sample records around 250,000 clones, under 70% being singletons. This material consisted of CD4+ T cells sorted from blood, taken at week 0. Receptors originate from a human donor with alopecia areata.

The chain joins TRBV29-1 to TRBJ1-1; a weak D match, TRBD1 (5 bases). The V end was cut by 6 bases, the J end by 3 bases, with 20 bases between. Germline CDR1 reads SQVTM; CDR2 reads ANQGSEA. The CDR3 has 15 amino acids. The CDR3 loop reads CSVAGTQEGYTEAFF. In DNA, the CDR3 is TGCAGCGTCGCCGGGACCCAAGAGGGGTACACTGAAGCTTTCTTT. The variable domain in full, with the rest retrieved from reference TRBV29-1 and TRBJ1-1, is SAVISQKPSRDICQRGTSLTIQCQVDSQVTMMFWYRQQPGQSLTLIATANQGSEATYESGFVIDKFPISRPNLTFSTLTVSNMSPEDSSIYLCSVAGTQEGYTEAFFGQGTRLTVV.

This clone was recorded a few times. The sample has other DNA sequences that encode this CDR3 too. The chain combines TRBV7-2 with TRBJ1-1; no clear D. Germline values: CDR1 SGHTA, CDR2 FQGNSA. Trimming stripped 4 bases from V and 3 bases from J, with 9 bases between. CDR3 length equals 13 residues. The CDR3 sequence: CASSSRRDTEAFF. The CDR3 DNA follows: TGTGCCAGCAGCTCTAGGAGAGACACTGAAGCTTTCTTT.

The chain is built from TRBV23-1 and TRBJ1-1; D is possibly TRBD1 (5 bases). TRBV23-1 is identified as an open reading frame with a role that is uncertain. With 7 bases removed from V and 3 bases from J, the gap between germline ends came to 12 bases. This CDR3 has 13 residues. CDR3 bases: TGCGCCAGCACTCCAGGGATTGACACTGAAGCTTTCTTT. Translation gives CASTPGIDTEAFF.

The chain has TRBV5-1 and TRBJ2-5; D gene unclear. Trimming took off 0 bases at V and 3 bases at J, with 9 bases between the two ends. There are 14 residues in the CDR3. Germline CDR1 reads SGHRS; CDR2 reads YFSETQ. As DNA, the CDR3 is TGCGCCAGCAGCTTGGTCCAGGTTGAAGAGACCCAGTACTTC. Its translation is CASSLVQVEETQYF.

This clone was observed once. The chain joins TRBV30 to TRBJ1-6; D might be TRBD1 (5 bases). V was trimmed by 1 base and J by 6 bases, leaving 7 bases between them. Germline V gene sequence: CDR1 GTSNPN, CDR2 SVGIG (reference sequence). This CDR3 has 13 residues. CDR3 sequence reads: CAWSERGNSPLHF. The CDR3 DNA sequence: TGTGCCTGGAGTGAAAGGGGTAATTCACCCCTCCACTTT.

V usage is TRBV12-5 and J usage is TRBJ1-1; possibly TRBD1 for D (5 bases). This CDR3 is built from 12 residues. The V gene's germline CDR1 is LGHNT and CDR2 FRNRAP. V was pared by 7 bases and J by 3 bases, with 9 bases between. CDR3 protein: CASARGDTEAFF. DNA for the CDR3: TGTGCTAGTGCCCGGGGGGACACTGAAGCTTTCTTT.

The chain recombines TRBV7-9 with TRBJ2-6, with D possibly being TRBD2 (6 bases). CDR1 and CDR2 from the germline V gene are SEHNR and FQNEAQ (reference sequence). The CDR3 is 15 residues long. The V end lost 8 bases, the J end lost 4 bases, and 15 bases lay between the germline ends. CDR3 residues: CASRRGGPGANVLTF. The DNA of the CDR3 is TGTGCCAGCCGCCGTGGAGGGCCCGGGGCCAACGTCCTGACTTTC.

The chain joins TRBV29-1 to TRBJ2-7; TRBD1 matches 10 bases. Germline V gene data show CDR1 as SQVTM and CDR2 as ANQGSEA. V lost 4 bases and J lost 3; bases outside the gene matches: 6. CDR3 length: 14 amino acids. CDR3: CSVGETGGFYEQYF. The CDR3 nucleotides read TGCAGCGTTGGGGAGACAGGGGGCTTCTACGAGCAGTACTTC.

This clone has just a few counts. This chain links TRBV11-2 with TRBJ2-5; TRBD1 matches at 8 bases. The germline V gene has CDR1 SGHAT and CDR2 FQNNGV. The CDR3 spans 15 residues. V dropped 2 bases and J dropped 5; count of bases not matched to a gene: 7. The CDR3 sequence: CASSLMTGEIETQYF. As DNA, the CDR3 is TGTGCCAGCAGCTTAATGACAGGGGAGATTGAGACCCAGTACTTC.

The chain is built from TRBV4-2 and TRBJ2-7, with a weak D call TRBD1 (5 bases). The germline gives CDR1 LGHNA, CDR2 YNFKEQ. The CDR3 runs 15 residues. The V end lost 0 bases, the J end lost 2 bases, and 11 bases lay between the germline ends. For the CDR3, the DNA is TGTGCCAGCAGCCAAGATCAGGGCAGAGCCTACGAGCAGTACTTC. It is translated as CASSQDQGRAYEQYF.

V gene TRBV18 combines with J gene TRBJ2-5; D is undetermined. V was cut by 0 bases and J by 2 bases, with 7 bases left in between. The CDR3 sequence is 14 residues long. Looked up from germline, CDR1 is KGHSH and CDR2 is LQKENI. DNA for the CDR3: TGTGCCAGCTCACCACCGAGCGTTCAAGAGACCCAGTACTTC. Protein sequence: CASSPPSVQETQYF.

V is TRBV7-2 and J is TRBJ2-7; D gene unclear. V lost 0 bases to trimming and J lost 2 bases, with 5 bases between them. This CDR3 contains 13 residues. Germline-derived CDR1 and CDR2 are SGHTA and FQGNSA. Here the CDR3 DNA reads TGTGCCAGCAGCTTAGCAGGGACCTACGAGCAGTACTTC. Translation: CASSLAGTYEQYF.

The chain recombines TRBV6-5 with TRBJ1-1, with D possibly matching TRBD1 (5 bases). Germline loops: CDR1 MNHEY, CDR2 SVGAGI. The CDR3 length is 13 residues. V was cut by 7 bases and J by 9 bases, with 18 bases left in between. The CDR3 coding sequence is TGTGCCAGCACTCCCCTGGGTGGGGCCCAAGCTTTCTTT. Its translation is CASTPLGGAQAFF.

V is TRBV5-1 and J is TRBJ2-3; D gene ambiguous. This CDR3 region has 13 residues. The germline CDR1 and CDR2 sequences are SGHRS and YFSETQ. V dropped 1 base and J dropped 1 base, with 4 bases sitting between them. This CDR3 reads CASSLMGTDTQYF. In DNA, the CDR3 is TGCGCCAGCAGCTTGATGGGCACAGATACGCAGTATTTT.

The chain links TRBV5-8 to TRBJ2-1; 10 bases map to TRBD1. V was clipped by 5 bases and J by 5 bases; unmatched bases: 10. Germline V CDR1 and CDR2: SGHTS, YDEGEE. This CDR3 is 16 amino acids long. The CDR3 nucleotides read TGTGCCAGCAGAGATCCGGGACAGGGGTCGAACAATGAGCAGTTCTTC. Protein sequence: CASRDPGQGSNNEQFF.

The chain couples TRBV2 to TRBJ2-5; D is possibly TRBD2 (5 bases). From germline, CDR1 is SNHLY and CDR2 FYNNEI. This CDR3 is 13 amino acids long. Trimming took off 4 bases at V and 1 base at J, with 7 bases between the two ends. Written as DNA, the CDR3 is TGTGCCAGCAGTGTCCGGGGCCAAGAGACCCAGTACTTC. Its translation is CASSVRGQETQYF.

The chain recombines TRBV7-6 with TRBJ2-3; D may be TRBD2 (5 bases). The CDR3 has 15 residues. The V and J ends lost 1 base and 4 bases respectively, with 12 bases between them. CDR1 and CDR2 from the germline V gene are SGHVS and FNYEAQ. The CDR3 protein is CASSLVSGVPDTQYF. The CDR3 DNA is TGTGCCAGCAGCTTAGTAAGCGGCGTTCCAGATACGCAGTATTTT.

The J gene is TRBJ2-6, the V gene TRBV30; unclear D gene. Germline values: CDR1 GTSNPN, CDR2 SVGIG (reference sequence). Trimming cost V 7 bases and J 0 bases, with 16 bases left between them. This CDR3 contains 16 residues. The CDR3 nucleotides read TGTGCCTCTCGGACGGCCAAAGGCTCTGGGGCCAACGTCCTGACTTTC. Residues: CASRTAKGSGANVLTF. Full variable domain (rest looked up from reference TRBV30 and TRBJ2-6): SQTIHQWPATLVQPVGSPLSLECTVEGTSNPNLYWYRQAAGRGLQLLFYSVGIGQISSEVPQNLSASRPQDRQFILSSKKLLLSDSGFYLCASRTAKGSGANVLTFGAGSRLTVL.

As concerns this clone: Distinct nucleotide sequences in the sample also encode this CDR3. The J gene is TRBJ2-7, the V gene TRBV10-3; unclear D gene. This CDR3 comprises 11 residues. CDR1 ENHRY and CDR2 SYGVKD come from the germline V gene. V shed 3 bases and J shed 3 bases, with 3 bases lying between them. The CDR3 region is CAISEFYEQYF. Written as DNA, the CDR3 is TGTGCCATCAGTGAATTCTACGAGCAGTACTTC.

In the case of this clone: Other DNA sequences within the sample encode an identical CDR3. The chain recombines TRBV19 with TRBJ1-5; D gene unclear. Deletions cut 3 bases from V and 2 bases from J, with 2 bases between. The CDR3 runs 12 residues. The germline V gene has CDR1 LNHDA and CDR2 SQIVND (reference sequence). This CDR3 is CASSIGNQPQHF. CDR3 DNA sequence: TGTGCCAGTAGTATCGGCAATCAGCCCCAGCATTTT.